The 21 T cell receptor beta chains in this list originate from one sample, sequenced in a study of blood T cell repertoires in COVID-19. Measured with immunoSEQ multiplex PCR; TCRdb has only the in-frame clones, and not every one. In the table there are approximately 230,000 clones, around four fifths of which are singletons. Sequencing was performed on PBMCs or T cells enriched from blood (not recorded which). These receptors originate from a man in his forties who had recovered from COVID-19.

The J gene is TRBJ1-3, the V gene TRBV5-6; the match to TRBD1 covers 8 bases. The germline V gene has CDR1 SGHDT and CDR2 YYEEEE. The CDR3 is made up of 16 amino acids. The V segment lost 5 bases and the J segment 2 bases; nucleotides outside the gene matches: 9. In DNA form, the CDR3 reads TGTGCCAGCAGTTTCGGACAGGGTGAAGCTGGAAACACCATATATTTT. The encoded protein is CASSFGQGEAGNTIYF.

V and J are TRBV4-3 and TRBJ1-1; no firm D call. There are 15 residues in the CDR3. V was clipped by 1 base and J by 1 base, with 10 bases between them. Germline values: CDR1 LGHNA, CDR2 YSLEER. The CDR3 reads CASSQVLAGNTEAFF. The CDR3 coding sequence is TGCGCCAGCAGCCAAGTGCTGGCAGGGAACACTGAAGCTTTCTTT.

A single count supports this clone. The rearrangement links TRBV11-2 to TRBJ1-5; perhaps TRBD1 as D (6 bases). CDR3 length: 15 residues. Germline V gives CDR1 SGHAT, CDR2 FQNNGV. Trimming pared 5 bases from V and 0 bases from J, leaving 11 bases between. CDR3 in DNA: TGTGCCAGCAGCCCAGGGGCTAATAGCAATCAGCCCCAGCATTTT. Protein sequence: CASSPGANSNQPQHF.

The chain is built from TRBV7-2 and TRBJ1-2; weak D call: TRBD1 (5 bases). Between the trimmed V and J ends, which lost 4 bases and 8 bases, there was a span of 14 bases. The CDR3 is 13 amino acids. From germline, CDR1 is SGHTA and CDR2 FQGNSA. The CDR3 sequence is CASSSGRVGGYTF. CDR3 in DNA: TGTGCCAGCAGCTCGGGCAGGGTGGGAGGCTACACCTTC.

This clone was counted once. The chain joins TRBV7-6 to TRBJ2-7; TRBD1 matches 8 bases. The CDR3 consists of 15 residues. Germline lookup yields CDR1 SGHVS and CDR2 FNYEAQ. Losses at the gene ends were 5 bases for V and 2 bases for J; bases not matched to a gene: 8. This CDR3 reads CASSPRWTGTYEQYF. CDR3 DNA: TGTGCCAGCAGCCCCCGTTGGACAGGGACCTACGAGCAGTACTTC.

The rearrangement joins TRBV3-1 (or the pseudogene TRBV3-2) to TRBJ2-7; D gene uncertain. The CDR3 is made up of 13 amino acids. CDR1 and CDR2 (germline): LGHDT, YNNKEL (reference sequence). The V gene lost 5 bases and the J gene lost 1 base, with 9 bases spanning the gap. CDR3 region: CASSYRWSYEQYF. Written as DNA, the CDR3 is TGTGCCAGCAGCTACAGATGGTCCTACGAGCAGTACTTC.

This clone was detected only once. V gene TRBV12-3 or TRBV12-4 combines with J gene TRBJ1-6, with TRBD1 matching over 9 bases. The CDR3 runs 13 residues. V was clipped by 6 bases and J by 9 bases; unmatched bases: 3. This chain's CDR3 is CASRPGQGSPLHF. The CDR3 nucleotides are TGTGCCAGCAGGCCGGGACAGGGTTCACCCCTCCACTTT.

J is TRBJ2-7 and V is TRBV9; 10 bases agree with TRBD2. Looked up from germline, CDR1 is SGDLS and CDR2 is YYNGEE. The CDR3 is 15 residues long. J gave up 4 bases and V 3 bases, and 7 bases lay outside the gene matches. The CDR3 nucleotides are TGTGCCAGCAGCGCCCCCGGGACTAGCGATTACGAGCAGTACTTC. Protein sequence: CASSAPGTSDYEQYF.

In this sample, this clone turned up once. The rearrangement links TRBV14 to TRBJ1-2, with a possible D match to TRBD1 (5 bases). V shed 1 base and J shed 2 bases, with 14 bases lying between them. The CDR3 is 16 amino acids. The germline gives CDR1 SGHDN, CDR2 FVKESK. The CDR3 DNA reads as TGTGCCAGCAGCCAAGGCGGGGCCACCAGGAACTATGGCTACACCTTC. This gives the protein CASSQGGATRNYGYTF.

The CDR3 sequence: CACTQGDYEQYF. CDR3 in DNA: TGTGCCTGCACACAGGGGGACTACGAGCAGTACTTC. The rearrangement uses TRBV30 and TRBJ2-7, with 8 bases identical to TRBD1. With V trimmed by 6 bases and J by 3 bases, 4 bases remained unmatched. CDR1 and CDR2 (germline): GTSNPN, SVGIG (reference sequence). This CDR3 comprises 12 residues.

The chain links TRBV5-6 to TRBJ1-6; tentative D call: TRBD1 (5 bases). The CDR3 runs 16 residues. Germline V gene sequence: CDR1 SGHDT, CDR2 YYEEEE. The ends were cut back, 0 bases at V and 6 bases at J, with 13 bases in the middle. CDR3 DNA: TGTGCCAGCAGCTTGGCAGGCGGGGCCCTTAATTCACCCCTCCACTTT. This gives the protein CASSLAGGALNSPLHF.

The V call is TRBV3-1 (or the pseudogene TRBV3-2), the J call TRBJ2-5; D gene ambiguous. The germline V gene encodes CDR1 LGHDT and CDR2 YNNKEL (reference sequence). This CDR3 comprises 12 residues. The V end lost 1 base, the J end lost 5 bases, and 5 bases lay between the germline ends. This chain's CDR3 is CASSQVIETQYF. CDR3 in DNA: TGTGCCAGCAGCCAAGTTATCGAGACCCAGTACTTC.

The rearrangement links TRBV7-2 to TRBJ2-4, with D maybe TRBD1 (5 bases). V was pared by 5 bases and J by 0 bases, with 11 bases between. CDR3 size: 15 residues. Germline CDR1 and CDR2: SGHTA and FQGNSA. Here the CDR3 reads CASSQGSQAKNIQYF. CDR3 bases: TGTGCCAGCAGCCAGGGATCCCAAGCCAAAAACATTCAGTACTTC.

The chain uses TRBV30 and TRBJ2-5; D is possibly TRBD1 (5 bases). The V end lost 5 bases, the J end lost 2 bases, and 9 bases lay between the germline ends. Germline V gene lookup returns CDR1 GTSNPN and CDR2 SVGIG (reference sequence). This CDR3 spans 12 amino acids. The CDR3: CAWERQQETQYF. CDR3 bases: TGTGCCTGGGAACGACAGCAAGAGACCCAGTACTTC.

V is TRBV9 and J is TRBJ2-1; perhaps TRBD1 as D (6 bases). V lost 2 bases, J lost 4 bases, and 10 bases lay in between. The CDR3 is 14 amino acids. Germline CDR1 reads SGDLS; CDR2 reads YYNGEE. Here the CDR3 DNA reads TGTGCCAGCAGCGTCCGGACAGATTACAATGAGCAGTTCTTC. This codes for CASSVRTDYNEQFF.

The chain recombines TRBV7-2 with TRBJ1-6; TRBD1 is a possible D gene (5 bases). This CDR3 is 14 amino acids long. V shed 6 bases and J shed 7 bases, with 13 bases lying between them. In germline, CDR1 is SGHTA, CDR2 FQGNSA. The CDR3, as DNA: TGTGCCAGCAGATATAGCCCAGGGAATTCACCCCTCCACTTT. This encodes CASRYSPGNSPLHF.

The J gene is TRBJ2-3, the V gene TRBV5-8; no reliable D call. V was trimmed by 0 bases and J by 0 bases, leaving 5 bases between them. CDR3 length equals 14 residues. CDR1 and CDR2 from the germline V gene are SGHTS and YDEGEE. CDR3 sequence (DNA): TGTGCCAGCAGCTTGGGGCGGAGCACAGATACGCAGTATTTT. Protein sequence: CASSLGRSTDTQYF.

The chain recombines TRBV18 with TRBJ1-1; D gene unclear. Germline V gene lookup returns CDR1 KGHSH and CDR2 LQKENI. The CDR3 length is 13 residues. V dropped 2 bases and J dropped 2 bases, with 6 bases sitting between them. The CDR3 region has the DNA TGTGCCAGCTCACCAGGCACCAACACTGAAGCTTTCTTT. Its protein is CASSPGTNTEAFF.

This rearrangement joins TRBV11-2 to TRBJ2-3, with 7 nucleotides matching TRBD2. Germline trimming cut 6 bases from V and 1 base from J; bases unmatched to any gene: 19. Germline V gene data show CDR1 as SGHAT and CDR2 as FQNNGV. The CDR3 extends over 19 amino acids. This chain's CDR3 is CASRGLNLGGLGRTDTQYF. The DNA for the CDR3 is TGTGCCAGCAGAGGACTTAATTTGGGAGGGCTTGGCCGCACAGATACGCAGTATTTT.

The chain uses TRBV10-3 and TRBJ2-3; 15 bases are shared with TRBD2. CDR3 length: 20 amino acids. Trimming at V came to 5 bases and at J to 4 bases, leaving 16 bases not matched to a gene. Germline values: CDR1 ENHRY, CDR2 SYGVKD. CDR3 sequence: CAISKLGTSGRFVEADTQYF. CDR3 bases: TGTGCCATCAGTAAGCTCGGGACTAGCGGGAGGTTCGTAGAGGCAGATACGCAGTATTTT.

This rearrangement joins TRBV4-1 to TRBJ1-1; maybe TRBD1 (6 bases). Per the germline V gene, CDR1 is MGHRA and CDR2 is YSYEKL. V dropped 1 base and J dropped 11 bases, with 14 bases sitting between them. This CDR3 comprises 13 residues. In DNA form, the CDR3 reads TGCGCCAGCAGCCAAGTCTTCGGACAGAGGGCTTTCTTT. Protein sequence: CASSQVFGQRAFF.